One sample yielded the 26 T cell receptor beta chains listed below, sequenced in a study of blood T cell repertoires in COVID-19. Sequenced by immunoSEQ multiplex PCR; TCRdb stores in-frame clones only, minus some. This table has roughly 50,000 clones, 80% to 90% appearing once. The specimen was peripheral blood. The receptors originated from a woman aged 80 or over with acute or convalescent COVID-19.

The chain joins TRBV6-5 to TRBJ1-2; D possibly corresponds to TRBD1 (5 bases). The CDR3 consists of 14 residues. The germline CDR1 and CDR2 sequences are MNHEY and SVGAGI. Trimming left V 8 bases short and J 4 bases short, with 17 bases between. The CDR3 DNA follows: TGTGCCAGCCAAACGGGGGATCTGAGCTATGGCTACACCTTC. This codes for CASQTGDLSYGYTF.

The rearrangement joins TRBV5-5 to TRBJ1-4; TRBD1 might be the D (5 bases). Between the trimmed V and J ends, which lost 0 bases and 7 bases, there was a span of 10 bases. The CDR3 sequence is 14 residues long. Germline V gene data show CDR1 as SGHKS and CDR2 as YYEKEE (reference sequence). The CDR3 sequence: CASSLEGRGEKLFF. The DNA for the CDR3 is TGTGCCAGCAGCTTGGAGGGGCGGGGTGAAAAACTGTTTTTT.

This chain connects TRBV5-1 to TRBJ1-6; D is perhaps TRBD1 (5 bases). V gave up 2 bases and J gave up 0 bases, with 12 bases separating them. Per the germline V gene, CDR1 is SGHRS and CDR2 is YFSETQ. The CDR3 runs 17 residues. The CDR3 reads CASSLDSPSSYNSPLHF. The CDR3 DNA reads TGCGCCAGCAGCTTAGACAGCCCTAGCTCCTATAATTCACCCCTCCACTTT. Full variable domain (rest looked up from reference TRBV5-1 and TRBJ1-6): KAGVTQTPRYLIKTRGQQVTLSCSPISGHRSVSWYQQTPGQGLQFLFEYFSETQRNKGNFPGRFSGRQFSNSRSEMNVSTLELGDSALYLCASSLDSPSSYNSPLHFGNGTRLTVT.

The chain recombines TRBV18 with TRBJ2-7, with 8 nucleotides matching TRBD1. The CDR3 totals 16 residues. Trimming cost V 3 bases and J 0 bases; bases outside gene matches: 7. Germline-derived CDR1 and CDR2 are KGHSH and LQKENI. The CDR3 nucleotides are TGTGCCAGCTCACCGGGACAGGTCCCGTTCTCCTACGAGCAGTACTTC. This codes for CASSPGQVPFSYEQYF.

The gene calls are TRBV29-1 and TRBJ2-7, with D unresolved. From germline, CDR1 is SQVTM and CDR2 ANQGSEA. The germline V and J ends were trimmed by 5 bases and 2 bases, with 7 bases remaining between them. CDR3 size: 11 residues. Written as DNA, the CDR3 is TGCAGCGTTATGACACCCTACGAGCAGTACTTC. This translates into CSVMTPYEQYF.

This chain links TRBV12-5 with TRBJ1-1, with a weak D call TRBD1 (6 bases). Germline lookup yields CDR1 LGHNT and CDR2 FRNRAP. V was cut by 7 bases and J by 2 bases, with 17 bases left in between. This CDR3 contains 15 residues. CDR3 nucleotides: TGTGCTAGTGCTACCCCGGACAGCCAAAACACTGAAGCTTTCTTT. Protein: CASATPDSQNTEAFF.

The V gene is TRBV30, the J gene TRBJ1-5; weak D call: TRBD1 (5 bases). The V gene's germline CDR1 is GTSNPN and CDR2 SVGIG (reference sequence). Deletions cut 0 bases from V and 3 bases from J, with 12 bases between. The CDR3 covers 15 residues. The CDR3 region is CAWSVQGADNQPQHF. CDR3 sequence (DNA): TGTGCCTGGAGTGTGCAAGGGGCAGACAATCAGCCCCAGCATTTT.

The CDR3 DNA follows: TGTGCCAGCAGCCAACGCGGAGGGGGCTCATCCTACGAGCAGTACTTC. This translates into CASSQRGGGSSYEQYF. The genes are TRBV13 and TRBJ2-7; TRBD1 might be the D (7 bases). The CDR3 runs to 16 residues. CDR1 is PRHDT and CDR2 is FYEKMQ in the germline V gene (reference sequence). Trimming shortened V by 5 bases and J by 1 base, and 18 bases separated the two germline ends.

The chain has TRBV7-9 and TRBJ1-3; D is possibly TRBD1 (6 bases). The CDR3 runs 16 residues. Germline assignment: CDR1 SEHNR and CDR2 FQNEAQ (reference sequence). With 4 bases removed from V and 2 bases from J, the gap between germline ends came to 15 bases. The CDR3 loop is CASSSSGTSTGNTIYF. The CDR3 nucleotides read TGTGCCAGCAGCTCCTCAGGGACAAGTACTGGAAACACCATATATTTT.

This clone occurred once. This sequence joins TRBV27 and TRBJ1-6; D remains unclear. The CDR3 covers 14 residues. V lost 5 bases, J lost 11 bases, and 16 bases lay in between. The germline V gene encodes CDR1 MNHEY and CDR2 SMNVEV (reference sequence). CDR3 region: CASSLRGWETPLHF. DNA of the CDR3: TGTGCCAGCAGTCTACGAGGATGGGAGACACCCCTCCACTTT.

The chain recombines TRBV13 with TRBJ2-5, with 11 bases fitting TRBD2. CDR1 and CDR2 from the germline V gene are PRHDT and FYEKMQ (reference sequence). V was clipped by 3 bases and J by 2 bases; unmatched bases: 5. This CDR3 has 16 residues. CDR3 bases: TGTGCCAGCAGCTTCCATAGCGGGGGGGCACAAGAGACCCAGTACTTC. This gives the protein CASSFHSGGAQETQYF.

The chain couples TRBV6-5 to TRBJ1-6; 8 positions match TRBD1. CDR1 and CDR2 from the germline V gene are MNHEY and SVGAGI. V shed 10 bases and J 7 bases; nucleotides not matched to a gene: 9. CDR3 length equals 14 residues. The CDR3 bases are TGTGCCACCCTGGACAGGGCCATCAATTCACCCCTCCACTTT. It is translated as CATLDRAINSPLHF.

V gene TRBV7-9 combines with J gene TRBJ2-7; D is unresolved. CDR1 and CDR2 (germline): SEHNR, FQNEAQ (reference sequence). The CDR3 is 16 residues long. Trimming took 5 bases from V and 0 from J, leaving 17 bases between them. CDR3 protein: CASSPPKQSISYEQYF. CDR3 nucleotide sequence: TGTGCCAGCAGCCCCCCCAAACAGTCGATCTCCTACGAGCAGTACTTC.

The chain links TRBV9 to TRBJ1-5; D unclear. The CDR3 totals 15 residues. The V and J ends lost 0 bases and 0 bases respectively, with 7 bases between them. Germline CDR1 reads SGDLS; CDR2 reads YYNGEE. CDR3 coding DNA: TGTGCCAGCAGCGTAGGCGTCTATAGCAATCAGCCCCAGCATTTT. Translated, it gives CASSVGVYSNQPQHF.

J is TRBJ2-5 and V is TRBV7-8; 8 positions match TRBD2. The CDR3 consists of 15 residues. Trimming removed 3 bases from V and 7 bases from J; junction bases left unmatched: 10. Germline CDR1 is SGHVS and CDR2 is FQNEAQ. CDR3 sequence: CASSFSAGGAGTQYF. CDR3 in DNA: TGTGCCAGCAGCTTCAGTGCCGGGGGGGCCGGGACCCAGTACTTC.

This clone came up a few times. The rearrangement joins TRBV18 to TRBJ1-1; the match to TRBD1 covers 9 bases. The CDR3 covers 15 residues. The ends lost 4 bases at V and 4 bases at J; junction bases unmatched: 7. CDR1 and CDR2 from the germline V gene are KGHSH and LQKENI. CDR3 DNA sequence: TGTGCCAGCTCACGAACAGGGGGCGCCGGCACTGAAGCTTTCTTT. This encodes CASSRTGGAGTEAFF.

The genes are TRBV12-5 and TRBJ1-2, with D perhaps matching TRBD1 (5 bases). Trimming stripped 0 bases from V and 8 bases from J, with 16 bases between. Looked up from germline, CDR1 is LGHNT and CDR2 is FRNRAP. CDR3 size: 15 residues. CDR3 sequence reads: CASGLVLKGLYGYTF. The CDR3 coding sequence is TGTGCTAGTGGTTTGGTACTTAAGGGGTTATACGGCTACACCTTC.

This rearrangement joins TRBV2 to TRBJ1-2; a possible D gene is TRBD1 (5 bases). Germline V gene sequence: CDR1 SNHLY, CDR2 FYNNEI. Deletions cut 4 bases from V and 7 bases from J, with 16 bases between. The CDR3 runs to 14 residues. The CDR3 region has the DNA TGTGCCAGCAGTGGGCAGGGCGGCATTAGTGGCTACACCTTC. Protein sequence: CASSGQGGISGYTF. The full variable domain, with the rest looked up from reference TRBV2 and TRBJ1-2, is EPEVTQTPSHQVTQMGQEVILRCVPISNHLYFYWYRQILGQKVEFLVSFYNNEISEKSEIFDDQFSVERPDGSNFTLKIRSTKLEDSAMYFCASSGQGGISGYTFGSGTRLTVV.

Only one count was recorded for this clone. The chain has TRBV3-1 (or the pseudogene TRBV3-2) and TRBJ1-1; no firm D call. The CDR3 sequence is 14 residues long. V was clipped by 1 base and J by 0 bases, with 6 bases between them. Germline V CDR1 and CDR2: LGHDT, YNNKEL (reference sequence). Written as DNA, the CDR3 is TGTGCCAGCAGCCAAGGACTTATGAACACTGAAGCTTTCTTT. Its protein product is CASSQGLMNTEAFF.

The chain couples TRBV5-8 to TRBJ1-1; D remains unclear. In germline, CDR1 is SGHTS, CDR2 YDEGEE. The V gene lost 4 bases and the J gene lost 1 base, with 8 bases spanning the gap. The CDR3 length is 13 residues. DNA of the CDR3: TGTGCCAGCAGCCAACAAACGAACACTGAAGCTTTCTTT. This translates into CASSQQTNTEAFF.

This chain uses TRBV3-1 (or the pseudogene TRBV3-2) with TRBJ1-6, with a weak D call TRBD1 (5 bases). The length of the CDR3 is 16 residues. Trimming shortened V by 0 bases and J by 11 bases, and 17 bases separated the two germline ends. Germline-derived CDR1 and CDR2 are LGHDT and YNNKEL (reference sequence). The CDR3 DNA reads as TGTGCCAGCAGCCAAGATCAAGGGGTTAGTCGTACACCCCTCCACTTT. Translated, it gives CASSQDQGVSRTPLHF.

This chain joins TRBV3-1 (or the pseudogene TRBV3-2) and TRBJ2-3, with a possible D match to TRBD1 (5 bases). Germline CDR1 is LGHDT and CDR2 is YNNKEL (reference sequence). This CDR3 has 15 amino acids. Trimming pared 0 bases from V and 5 bases from J, leaving 12 bases between. CDR3 nucleotides: TGTGCCAGCAGCCAAGATCCCAGGGTAGGAGATACGCAGTATTTT. This gives the protein CASSQDPRVGDTQYF.

The chain employs TRBV2 and TRBJ2-1; 8 bases agree with TRBD2. This CDR3 is 14 amino acids long. J was trimmed by 7 bases and V by 6 bases; bases with no gene match: 8. CDR1 is SNHLY and CDR2 is FYNNEI in the germline V gene. Here the CDR3 reads CASSPFGTRNEQFF. CDR3 sequence (DNA): TGTGCCAGCAGCCCATTCGGGACTAGGAATGAGCAGTTCTTC.

The V call is TRBV5-4, the J call TRBJ1-3; 7 nucleotides line up with TRBD1. Germline V gives CDR1 SGHNT, CDR2 YYREEE (reference sequence). CDR3 length: 17 residues. V lost 7 bases and J lost 4; bases outside the gene matches: 17. The CDR3 spells CASANGDSLILGNTIYF. CDR3 DNA sequence: TGTGCCAGCGCCAATGGGGACAGTCTTATCCTGGGAAACACCATATATTTT.

Remarks on this clone: Other DNA sequences in the sample encode the same CDR3. The rearrangement links TRBV9 to TRBJ1-1, with D possibly TRBD1 on 5 matching bases. CDR3 length: 16 residues. The germline V and J ends were trimmed by 0 bases and 4 bases, with 16 bases remaining between them. CDR1 is SGDLS and CDR2 is YYNGEE in the germline V gene. DNA of the CDR3: TGTGCCAGCAGCGTAGGACTTATTCAGGGTGGCACTGAAGCTTTCTTT. Amino acid sequence: CASSVGLIQGGTEAFF.

The chain joins TRBV7-3 to TRBJ2-1, with 12 bases matching TRBD1. Germline CDR1 SGHTA, CDR2 FQGTGA. V gave up 2 bases and J gave up 5 bases; unmatched junction bases: 4. The CDR3 spans 16 residues. This CDR3 reads CASSLRGQGAHNEQFF. As DNA, the CDR3 is TGTGCCAGCAGCTTACGGGGACAGGGGGCGCACAATGAGCAGTTCTTC.